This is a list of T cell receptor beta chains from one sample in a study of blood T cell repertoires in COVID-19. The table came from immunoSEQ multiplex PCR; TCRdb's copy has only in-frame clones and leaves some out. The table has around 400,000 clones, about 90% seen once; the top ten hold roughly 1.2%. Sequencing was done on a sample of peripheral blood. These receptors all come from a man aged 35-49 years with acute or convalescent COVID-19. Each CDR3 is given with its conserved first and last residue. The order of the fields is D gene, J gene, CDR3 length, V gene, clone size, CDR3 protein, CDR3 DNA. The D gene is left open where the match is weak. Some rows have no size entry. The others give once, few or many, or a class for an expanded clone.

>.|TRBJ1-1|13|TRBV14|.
CASSQSLNTEAFF
TGTGCCAGCAGCCAGTCATTGAACACTGAAGCTTTCTTT
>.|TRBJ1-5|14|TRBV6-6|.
CASSYKLENQPQHF
TGTGCCAGCAGTTACAAACTGGAGAATCAGCCCCAGCATTTT
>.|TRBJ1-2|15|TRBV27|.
CASSFSRGANYGYTF
TGTGCCAGCAGTTTCTCCAGGGGAGCTAACTATGGCTACACCTTC
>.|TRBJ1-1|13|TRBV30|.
CAWASQANTEAFF
TGTGCCTGGGCAAGTCAGGCGAACACTGAAGCTTTCTTT
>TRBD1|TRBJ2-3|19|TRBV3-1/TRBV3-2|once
CASSQDRLIRDRITDTQYF
TGTGCCAGCAGCCAAGATCGTTTAATCCGGGACAGGATCACAGATACGCAGTATTTT
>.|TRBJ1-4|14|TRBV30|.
CAWSRTRANEKLFF
TGTGCCTGGAGTAGGACACGGGCTAATGAAAAACTGTTTTTT
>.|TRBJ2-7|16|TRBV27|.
CASSFSLAESSYEQYF
TGTGCCAGCAGTTTTTCCTTAGCGGAAAGCTCCTACGAGCAGTACTTC
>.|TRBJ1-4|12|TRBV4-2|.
CASSQETGKLFF
TGTGCCAGCAGCCAGGAAACAGGAAAGCTGTTTTTT
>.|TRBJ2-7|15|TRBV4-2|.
CASSQEGHSSYEQYF
TGTGCCAGCAGCCAAGAGGGACATAGCTCCTACGAGCAGTACTTC
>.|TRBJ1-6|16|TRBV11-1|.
CASRRSLLSYNSPLHF
TGTGCCAGCAGGAGATCATTACTCTCCTATAATTCACCCCTCCACTTT
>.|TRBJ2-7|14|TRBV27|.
CASSSMTGSYEQYF
TGTGCCAGCAGTTCTATGACTGGAAGCTACGAGCAGTACTTC
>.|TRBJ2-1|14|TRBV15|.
CATSRDGRSNEQFF
TGTGCCACCAGCAGAGACGGTCGAAGCAATGAGCAGTTCTTC
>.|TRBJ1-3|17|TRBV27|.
CASSLRGQALGGNTIYF
TGTGCCAGCAGTTTAAGGGGCCAGGCCTTGGGGGGAAACACCATATATTTT
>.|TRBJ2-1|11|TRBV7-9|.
CASSSMLRVFF
TGTGCCAGCAGCTCCATGCTTCGCGTATTCTTC
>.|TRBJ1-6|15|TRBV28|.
CASSLVQAINSPLHF
TGTGCCAGCAGTTTGGTCCAGGCGATTAATTCACCCCTCCACTTT
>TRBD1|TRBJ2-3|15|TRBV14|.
CASSQDRARTDTQYF
TGTGCCAGCAGCCAGGACAGGGCGAGGACAGATACGCAGTATTTT
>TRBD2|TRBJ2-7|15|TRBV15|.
CATSSPRGGVYEQYF
TGTGCCACCAGCAGTCCTCGTGGGGGGGTCTACGAGCAGTACTTC
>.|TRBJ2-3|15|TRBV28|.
CASSPLSGRTDTQYF
TGTGCCAGCAGCCCTCTCAGCGGGCGCACAGATACGCAGTATTTT
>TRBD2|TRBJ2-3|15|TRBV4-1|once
CASRASGGASGTQYF
TGCGCCAGCAGGGCTAGCGGGGGGGCTAGCGGTACGCAGTATTTT
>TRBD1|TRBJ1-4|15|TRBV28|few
CASSPQQGANEKLFF
TGTGCCAGCAGTCCCCAACAGGGGGCTAATGAAAAACTGTTTTTT
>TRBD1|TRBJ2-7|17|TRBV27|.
CASRLPRGRTGAYEQYF
TGTGCCAGCAGACTCCCCAGGGGGAGGACAGGGGCCTACGAGCAGTACTTC
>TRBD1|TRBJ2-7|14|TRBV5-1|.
CASSLGDSSYEQYF
TGCGCCAGCAGCTTGGGGGACAGTTCCTACGAGCAGTACTTC
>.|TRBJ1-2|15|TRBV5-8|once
CASSRATAKRAGYTF
TGTGCCAGCAGCCGGGCCACCGCTAAGAGGGCTGGCTACACCTTC
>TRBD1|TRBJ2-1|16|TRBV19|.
CASSTTGTGLNNEQFF
TGTGCCAGTAGTACTACGGGGACAGGCCTGAACAATGAGCAGTTCTTC